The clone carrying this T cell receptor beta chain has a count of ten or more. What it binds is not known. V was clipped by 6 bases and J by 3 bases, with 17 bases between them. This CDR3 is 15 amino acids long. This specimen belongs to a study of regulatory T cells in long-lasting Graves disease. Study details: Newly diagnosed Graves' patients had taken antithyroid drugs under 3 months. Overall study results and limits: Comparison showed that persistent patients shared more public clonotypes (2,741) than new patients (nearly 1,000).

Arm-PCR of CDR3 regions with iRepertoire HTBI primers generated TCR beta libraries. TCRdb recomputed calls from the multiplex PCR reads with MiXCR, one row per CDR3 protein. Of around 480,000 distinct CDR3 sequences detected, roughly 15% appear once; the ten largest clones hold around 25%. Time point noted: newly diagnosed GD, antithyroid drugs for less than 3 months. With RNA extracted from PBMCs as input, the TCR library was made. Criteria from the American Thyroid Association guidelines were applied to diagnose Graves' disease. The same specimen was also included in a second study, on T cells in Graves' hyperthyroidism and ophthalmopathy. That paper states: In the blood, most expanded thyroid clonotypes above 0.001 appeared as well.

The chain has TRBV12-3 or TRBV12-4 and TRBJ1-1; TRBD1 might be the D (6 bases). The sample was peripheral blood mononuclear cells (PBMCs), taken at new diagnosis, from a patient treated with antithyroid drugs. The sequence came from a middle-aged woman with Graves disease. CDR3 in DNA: TGTGCCAGCAGCAATTTAGGGGGATTTTACACTGAAGCTTTCTTT. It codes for CASSNLGGFYTEAFF.